Below, one T cell receptor beta chain is given with its context. The antigen is undetermined. This entry belongs to a study of PD-L1 blockade in urothelial cancer. In the study overall: In the patient group, most of the 29 were males with bladder-origin urothelial cancer.

Overall study findings and caveats: Pretreatment blood TCR clonality under the median forecast improved survival. More expansion of tumor-associated blood clones, seen at 3 weeks, marked durable-benefit patients.

The CDR3 extends over 16 amino acids. CDR1 is SGDLS, CDR2 YYNGEE, per germline. V was trimmed by 0 bases and J by 6 bases, leaving 15 bases between them. The time point: pretreatment peripheral blood. The data were produced by immunoSEQ multiplex PCR, yet TCRdb's version contains in-frame clones alone and is incomplete. The sample holds under 100,000 clones, 85% to 90% seen once. This TCR was recovered from a man aged 55 to 70 with urothelial cancer. This specimen consisted of PBMCs, obtained around atezolizumab (anti-PD-L1) treatment. The chain recombines TRBV9 with TRBJ2-2; D gene uncertain. The CDR3 DNA reads TGTGCCAGCAGCGTAGTACCCCTAGGCTCGGCCGGGGAGCTGTTTTTT. This codes for CASSVVPLGSAGELFF.